This T cell receptor (beta chain) was retrieved from a study of regulatory T cells in long-lasting Graves disease. General study findings and limits: In persistent patients, shared public clonotypes (under 3,000) outnumbered those in new patients (around 1,000).

Investigators prepared the TCR beta libraries by applying iRepertoire HTBI primers and Arm-PCR of CDR3 regions. TCRdb called the multiplex PCR reads again in MiXCR, with one record for every CDR3 protein. In the table there are a few hundred thousand distinct CDR3 sequences, about 16% of which are singletons. The sample holds a few counts of this clonotype. Its antigen remains unknown. Noted time point: newly diagnosed GD, antithyroid drugs for less than 3 months. RNA isolated from PBMCs was used to make the TCR library. Trimming cost V 3 bases and J 1 base, with 6 bases left between them. The CDR3 is 14 residues long. Germline loops: CDR1 LNHDA, CDR2 SQIVND (reference sequence). In addition, the sample was reused for a study of T cells in Graves' hyperthyroidism and ophthalmopathy. That source adds: The primer set for the first-round RT-PCR of the TCR CDR3 was HTBI.

The sequencing used peripheral blood mononuclear cells (PBMCs), collected at new diagnosis, from a patient treated with antithyroid drugs. This sequence originates from a woman between 18 and 29 years old with Graves disease. This chain connects TRBV19 to TRBJ2-2; D remains unclear. As DNA, the CDR3 is TGTGCCAGTAGTATTGGGCGGAACACCGGGGAGCTGTTTTTT. It specifies CASSIGRNTGELFF.